A selection of T cell receptor beta chains follows, all from one sample in a study of spatial heterogeneity in lung cancer. From the 5' RACE reads, TCRdb called clonotypes with MiXCR, one entry per CDR3 protein. Of roughly 5,700 distinct CDR3 sequences in the sample, roughly 15% were seen once. This specimen consisted of lung tumor tissue, obtained at surgery. These receptors all stem from a male donor with early-stage non-small cell lung cancer. Each CDR3 is given without its conserved first and last residue. Fields, in order: J gene, V gene, CDR3 protein.

TRBJ2-3	TRBV5-1	ASSLETDTQY
TRBJ2-5	TRBV19	ASSETGGAETQY
TRBJ2-7	TRBV23-1	ASSHLAGGSSYEQY
TRBJ2-4	TRBV7-2	ASSKSPDTAGNGIQY
TRBJ1-2	TRBV18	ASSPQGDAGYT
TRBJ2-2	TRBV5-1	ASSWTGLNTGELF
TRBJ1-5	TRBV28	ASSLWGQRDRPQH
TRBJ2-3	TRBV29-1	SVATGVGADTQY
TRBJ2-3	TRBV6-2/TRBV6-3	ASSSPGLGRDTQY
TRBJ2-7	TRBV18	ASSLGQPEQY
TRBJ2-3	TRBV7-9	ASSLATSGRYDTQY
TRBJ1-5	TRBV2	ASTSRGTGYNQPQH
TRBJ2-3	TRBV5-1	ASSFSGAQDTDTQY
TRBJ2-5	TRBV7-9	ASSLRDSQETQY
TRBJ1-1	TRBV5-8	ASSLWGQGLTEAF
TRBJ1-6	TRBV12-3/TRBV12-4	ASSWKGYNSPLH